These T cell receptor beta chains were read from a single sample in a study of blood T cell repertoires in COVID-19. The data were produced by immunoSEQ multiplex PCR, yet TCRdb's version contains in-frame clones alone and is incomplete. The repertoire consists of just under 90,000 clones, with more than 70% occurring once and the leading ten covering around 3%. Sequencing was carried out using peripheral blood. The receptor set was obtained from a woman aged 80 or over with acute or convalescent COVID-19. CDR3s include the opening cysteine and the closing phenylalanine or tryptophan. The order of the fields is D gene, clone size, CDR3 length, V gene, J gene, CDR3 protein, CDR3 DNA. A D gene is named only where the DNA matches it firmly. Rows give clone size only sometimes, using once, few, many, or a class for an expanded clone.

.	.	17	TRBV5-1	TRBJ1-2	CASSQGGNSMRGYGYTF	TGCGCCAGCAGCCAGGGTGGCAACTCCATGCGGGGCTATGGCTACACCTTC
TRBD1	once	14	TRBV19	TRBJ1-1	CAARQGSLNTEAFF	TGTGCCGCCCGACAGGGGTCGCTGAACACTGAAGCTTTCTTT
.	once	14	TRBV6-5	TRBJ1-2	CASRGSGIGNGYTF	TGTGCCAGCCGGGGGAGCGGGATCGGGAATGGCTACACCTTC
TRBD2	.	16	TRBV27	TRBJ2-7	CASSIKGLAGVSEQYF	TGTGCCAGCAGCATAAAGGGACTAGCGGGAGTGAGTGAGCAGTACTTC
.	.	13	TRBV7-6	TRBJ2-3	CASSPASVDTQYF	TGTGCCAGCAGCCCCGCATCAGTAGATACGCAGTATTTT
.	.	14	TRBV19	TRBJ1-4	CASKRGSPREKLFF	TGTGCCAGTAAGAGAGGGTCCCCGCGGGAAAAACTGTTTTTT
.	.	14	TRBV19	TRBJ1-5	CASSITDSNQPQHF	TGTGCCAGTAGTATCACTGATAGCAATCAGCCCCAGCATTTT
.	few	14	TRBV11-2	TRBJ2-2	CASSFRGYTGELFF	TGTGCCAGCAGCTTTCGGGGATACACCGGGGAGCTGTTTTTT
TRBD2	once	18	TRBV19	TRBJ2-1	CASSIFSTSGIIYNEQFF	TGTGCCAGTAGTATATTCTCGACTAGCGGGATCATCTACAATGAGCAGTTCTTC
TRBD1	.	13	TRBV18	TRBJ1-5	CASSPGQGEPQHF	TGTGCCAGCTCACCCGGACAGGGTGAGCCCCAGCATTTT
.	.	15	TRBV1	TRBJ1-2	CTSSKGQGALRGYTF	TGCACCAGCAGCAAGGGACAGGGGGCACTTCGTGGCTACACCTTC
.	.	15	TRBV6-5	TRBJ2-5	CASRPRFGTGETQYF	TGTGCCAGCAGGCCGCGTTTCGGAACGGGAGAGACCCAGTACTTC
TRBD1	.	16	TRBV7-2	TRBJ1-5	CASSQAQGGIGQPQHF	TGTGCCAGCAGCCAGGCACAGGGGGGGATTGGGCAGCCCCAGCATTTT
TRBD2	once	14	TRBV25-1	TRBJ2-2	CASKSGSFTGELFF	TGTGCCAGCAAAAGCGGGAGTTTTACCGGGGAGCTGTTTTTT
.	.	15	TRBV28	TRBJ2-2	CASSLRRENTGELFF	TGTGCCAGCAGCCTGAGGCGGGAGAACACCGGGGAGCTGTTTTTT
.	.	15	TRBV19	TRBJ2-7	CASTNVGEGSYEQYF	TGTGCCAGTACCAACGTAGGAGAAGGATCCTACGAGCAGTACTTC
.	.	13	TRBV5-6	TRBJ2-5	CASSFTAGETQYF	TGTGCCAGCAGCTTCACCGCCGGTGAGACCCAGTACTTC